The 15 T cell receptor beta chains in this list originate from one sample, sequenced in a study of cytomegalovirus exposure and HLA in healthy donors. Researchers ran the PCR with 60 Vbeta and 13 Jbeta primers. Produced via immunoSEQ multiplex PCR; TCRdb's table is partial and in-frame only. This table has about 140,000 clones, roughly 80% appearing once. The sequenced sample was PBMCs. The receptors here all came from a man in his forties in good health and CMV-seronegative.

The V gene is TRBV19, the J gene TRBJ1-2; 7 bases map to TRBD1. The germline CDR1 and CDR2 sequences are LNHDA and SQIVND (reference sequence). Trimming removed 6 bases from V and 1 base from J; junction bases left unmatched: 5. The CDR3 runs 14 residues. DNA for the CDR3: TGTGCCAGTAGCACGGACAGGAGTAACTATGGCTACACCTTC. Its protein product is CASSTDRSNYGYTF.

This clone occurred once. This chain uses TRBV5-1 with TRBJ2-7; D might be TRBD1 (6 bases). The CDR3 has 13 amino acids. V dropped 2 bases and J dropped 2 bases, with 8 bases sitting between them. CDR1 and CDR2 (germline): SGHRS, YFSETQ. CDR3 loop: CASSLQGAYEQYF. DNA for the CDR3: TGCGCCAGCAGCTTACAGGGAGCCTACGAGCAGTACTTC.

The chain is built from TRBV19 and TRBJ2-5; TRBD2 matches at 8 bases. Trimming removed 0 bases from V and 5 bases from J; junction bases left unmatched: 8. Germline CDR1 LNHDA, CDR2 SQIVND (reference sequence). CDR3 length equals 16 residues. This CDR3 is CASSIDGRGGGETQYF. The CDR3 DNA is TGTGCCAGTAGTATAGATGGACGGGGGGGCGGGGAGACCCAGTACTTC.

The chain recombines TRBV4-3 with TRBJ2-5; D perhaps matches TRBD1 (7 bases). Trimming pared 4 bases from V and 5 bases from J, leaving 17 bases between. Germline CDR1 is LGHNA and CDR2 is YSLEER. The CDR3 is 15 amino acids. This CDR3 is CASSPSRGASETQYF. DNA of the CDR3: TGCGCCAGCAGCCCTAGCAGGGGGGCGTCGGAGACCCAGTACTTC.

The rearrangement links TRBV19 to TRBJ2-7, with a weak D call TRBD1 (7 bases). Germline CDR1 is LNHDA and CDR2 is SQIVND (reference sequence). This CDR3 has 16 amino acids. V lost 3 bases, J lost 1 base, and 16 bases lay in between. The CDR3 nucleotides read TGTGCCAGTAGTATGGAGGGGGCAATCTTTTCCTACGAGCAGTACTTC. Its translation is CASSMEGAIFSYEQYF.

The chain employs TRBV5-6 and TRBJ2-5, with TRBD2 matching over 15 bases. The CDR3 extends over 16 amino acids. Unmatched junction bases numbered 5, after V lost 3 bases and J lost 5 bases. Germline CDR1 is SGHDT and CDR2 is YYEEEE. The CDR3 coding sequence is TGTGCCAGCAGCTGGGGACTAGCGGGGGGCCGGGAGACCCAGTACTTC. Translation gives CASSWGLAGGRETQYF. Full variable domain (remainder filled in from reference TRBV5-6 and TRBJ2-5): DAGVTQSPTHLIKTRGQQVTLRCSPKSGHDTVSWYQQALGQGPQFIFQYYEEEERQRGNFPDRFSGHQFPNYSSELNVNALLLGDSALYLCASSWGLAGGRETQYFGPGTRLLVL.

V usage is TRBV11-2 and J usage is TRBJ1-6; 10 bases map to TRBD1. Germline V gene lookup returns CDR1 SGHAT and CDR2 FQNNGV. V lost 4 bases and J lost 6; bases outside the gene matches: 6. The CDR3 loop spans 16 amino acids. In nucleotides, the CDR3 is TGTGCCAGCAGCTCCGGGGACAGGGGAAGTAATTCACCCCTCCACTTT. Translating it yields CASSSGDRGSNSPLHF.

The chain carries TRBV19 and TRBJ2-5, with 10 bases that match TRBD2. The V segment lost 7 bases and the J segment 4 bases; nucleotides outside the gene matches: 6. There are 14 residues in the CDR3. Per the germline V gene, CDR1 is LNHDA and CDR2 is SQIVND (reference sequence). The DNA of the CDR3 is TGTGCCAGTATGGGGAGCGGGGGGGTAGAGACCCAGTACTTC. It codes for CASMGSGGVETQYF.

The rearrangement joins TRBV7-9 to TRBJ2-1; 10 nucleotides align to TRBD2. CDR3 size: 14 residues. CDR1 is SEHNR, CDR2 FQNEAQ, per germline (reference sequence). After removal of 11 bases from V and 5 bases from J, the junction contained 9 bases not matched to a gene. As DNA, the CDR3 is TGTGCCTCAGCCCCCAGCGGGGGGGACAATGAGCAGTTCTTC. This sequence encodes CASAPSGGDNEQFF.

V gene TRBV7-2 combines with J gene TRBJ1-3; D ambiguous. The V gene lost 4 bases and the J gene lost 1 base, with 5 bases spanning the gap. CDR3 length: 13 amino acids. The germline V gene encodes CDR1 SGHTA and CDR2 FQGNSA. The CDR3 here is CASSSGSGNTIYF. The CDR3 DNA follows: TGTGCCAGCAGCTCGGGGTCTGGAAACACCATATATTTT.

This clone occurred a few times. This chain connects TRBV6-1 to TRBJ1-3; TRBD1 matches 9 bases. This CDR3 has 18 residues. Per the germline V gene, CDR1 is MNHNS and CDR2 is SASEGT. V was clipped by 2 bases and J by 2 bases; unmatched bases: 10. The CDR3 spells CASSERDRVNPPGNTIYF. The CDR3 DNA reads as TGTGCCAGCAGTGAACGGGACAGGGTCAACCCTCCTGGAAACACCATATATTTT.

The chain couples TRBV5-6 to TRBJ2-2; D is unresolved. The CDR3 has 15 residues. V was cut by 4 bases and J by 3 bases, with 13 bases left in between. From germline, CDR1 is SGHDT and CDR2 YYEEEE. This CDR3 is CASSLRRSDTGELFF. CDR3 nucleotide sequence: TGTGCCAGCAGCCTTCGCAGGTCGGACACCGGGGAGCTGTTTTTT.

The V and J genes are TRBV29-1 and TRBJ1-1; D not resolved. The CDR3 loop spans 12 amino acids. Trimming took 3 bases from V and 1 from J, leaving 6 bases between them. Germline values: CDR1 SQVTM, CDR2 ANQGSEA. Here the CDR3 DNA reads TGCAGCGTTGACTCCTCGAACACTGAAGCTTTCTTT. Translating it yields CSVDSSNTEAFF.

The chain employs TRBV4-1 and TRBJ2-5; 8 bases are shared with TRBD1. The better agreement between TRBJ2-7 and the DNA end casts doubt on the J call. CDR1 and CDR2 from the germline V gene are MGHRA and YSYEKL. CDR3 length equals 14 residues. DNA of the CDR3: TGCGCCAGCAGCTCGACAGGGGTCTCCTACGAGCAGTACTTC. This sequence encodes CASSSTGVSYEQYF.

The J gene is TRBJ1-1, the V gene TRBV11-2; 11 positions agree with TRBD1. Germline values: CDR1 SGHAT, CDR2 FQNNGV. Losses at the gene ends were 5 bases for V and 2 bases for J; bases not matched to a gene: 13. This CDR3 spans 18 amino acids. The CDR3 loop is CASSTPTDRGPLNTEAFF. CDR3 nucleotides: TGTGCCAGCAGCACCCCTACGGACAGGGGGCCTCTTAACACTGAAGCTTTCTTT.